These 7 T cell receptor beta chains were all obtained from the same sample, sequenced in a study of neurological immune-mediated disorders. Using its own MiXCR run on the 5' RACE reads, TCRdb lists one record per CDR3 protein. The sample lists 45,000 to 60,000 distinct CDR3 sequences; roughly 13% were seen once. Time point of the sample: longitudinal time-point 3. The sample was PBMCs. The receptors stem from a male donor with HTLV-1-associated myelopathy (HAM/TSP).

Ten or more counts support this clonotype. CDR3 amino acids: CASSSRAITSQETQYF. DNA of the CDR3: TGCGCCAGCAGCTCCCGGGCTATCACAAGCCAAGAGACCCAGTACTTC. The rearrangement uses TRBV5-1 and TRBJ2-5, with no clear D. CDR1 is SGHRS and CDR2 is YFSETQ in the germline V gene. The CDR3 length is 16 residues. V was trimmed by 3 bases and J by 1 base, leaving 16 bases between them.

V usage is TRBV4-2 and J usage is TRBJ2-7; TRBD1 aligns across 7 bases. CDR1 is LGHNA and CDR2 is YNFKEQ in the germline V gene. Trimming took 4 bases from V and 7 from J; bases not matched to a gene: 7. The CDR3 consists of 13 residues. The CDR3 nucleotides read TGTGCCAGCAGCCTAAGCAGGGGGAGAGAGCAGTACTTC. Translation gives CASSLSRGREQYF.

The rearrangement joins TRBV5-1 to TRBJ2-1, with unresolved D. Deletions cut 0 bases from V and 5 bases from J, with 6 bases between. Per the germline V gene, CDR1 is SGHRS and CDR2 is YFSETQ. This CDR3 region has 13 residues. CDR3 in DNA: TGCGCCAGCAGCTTGGAAGTGAACAATGAGCAGTTCTTC. Translating it yields CASSLEVNNEQFF.

This clonotype was picked up many times. The chain links TRBV7-2 to TRBJ2-4; 8 bases fit TRBD1. Trimming took 5 bases from V and 0 from J; bases not matched to a gene: 6. CDR3 length: 16 amino acids. The germline gives CDR1 SGHTA, CDR2 FQGNSA. CDR3 DNA: TGTGCCAGCAGCGAGGACAGGGTTCTAGCCAAAAACATTCAGTACTTC. Its protein product is CASSEDRVLAKNIQYF. The full variable domain, with the rest looked up from reference TRBV7-2 and TRBJ2-4, is GAGVSQSPSNKVTEKGKDVELRCDPISGHTALYWYRQSLGQGLEFLIYFQGNSAPDKSGLPSDRFSAERTGGSVSTLTIQRTQQEDSAVYLCASSEDRVLAKNIQYFGAGTRLSVL.

Ten or more counts support this clonotype. V usage is TRBV7-9 and J usage is TRBJ1-2, with no clear D. V shed 5 bases and J shed 0 bases, with 16 bases lying between them. The CDR3 is 16 amino acids. From germline, CDR1 is SEHNR and CDR2 FQNEAQ (reference sequence). CDR3 nucleotides: TGTGCCAGCAGCCCGCGGGGAGGCCATTCTAACTATGGCTACACCTTC. The encoded protein is CASSPRGGHSNYGYTF.

The chain recombines TRBV5-1 with TRBJ2-3, with no clear D. Germline CDR1 and CDR2: SGHRS and YFSETQ. V was cut by 4 bases and J by 5 bases, with 17 bases left in between. The CDR3 spans 15 residues. The CDR3 region is CASSRRTSKEDTQYF. The CDR3 bases are TGCGCCAGCAGCCGCCGGACCAGCAAGGAAGATACGCAGTATTTT.

This clonotype was observed at least ten times. The CDR3 is CASSPDGGPRINYGYTF. In DNA form, the CDR3 reads TGTGCCAGCAGCCCAGACGGGGGGCCGAGGATTAACTATGGCTACACCTTC. The chain employs TRBV9 and TRBJ1-2, with TRBD1 as a possible D gene (6 bases). The CDR3 is 17 amino acids. Germline V gene data show CDR1 as SGDLS and CDR2 as YYNGEE. Trimming left V 4 bases short and J 1 base short, with 20 bases between.